The 18 T cell receptor beta chains below come from one sample, sequenced in a study of cytomegalovirus exposure and HLA in healthy donors. The PCR had 60 Vbeta and 13 Jbeta primers. Measured with immunoSEQ multiplex PCR; TCRdb has only the in-frame clones, and not every one. The table records over 95,000 clones, around three quarters of them present only once. The sample was PBMCs. These receptors were taken from a female donor in good health and CMV-seronegative.

The chain has TRBV4-1 and TRBJ2-7; D uncertain. V lost 4 bases to trimming and J lost 2 bases, with 9 bases between them. Germline V gene lookup returns CDR1 MGHRA and CDR2 YSYEKL. The CDR3 runs to 13 residues. In nucleotides, the CDR3 is TGCGCCAGCAGCCTAAAAACAGCCTACGAGCAGTACTTC. Amino acids: CASSLKTAYEQYF.

This clone was counted a single time. This chain links TRBV29-1 with TRBJ2-5, with TRBD1 matching over 8 bases. V shed 6 bases, J shed 5 bases, and the junction held 8 bases outside the gene matches. Germline CDR1 SQVTM, CDR2 ANQGSEA. The CDR3 contains 13 residues. In DNA, the CDR3 is TGCAGCGTCCTGACAGGGGACGTGGAGACCCAGTACTTC. Translating it yields CSVLTGDVETQYF.

The genes are TRBV6-1 and TRBJ2-1, with D perhaps TRBD1 (5 bases). The CDR3 has 14 residues. From germline, CDR1 is MNHNS and CDR2 SASEGT. The germline V and J ends were trimmed by 3 bases and 7 bases, with 13 bases remaining between them. DNA of the CDR3: TGTGCCAGCAGTGAGTGGGGCCTAAATAATGAGCAGTTCTTC. Translation: CASSEWGLNNEQFF.

This chain links TRBV9 with TRBJ2-1; D perhaps matches TRBD2 (7 bases). The CDR3 sequence is 15 residues long. Trimming pared 0 bases from V and 9 bases from J, leaving 16 bases between. Germline V gene sequence: CDR1 SGDLS, CDR2 YYNGEE. CDR3 bases: TGTGCCAGCAGCGTAGCCGGGGGGCCTGACGGTGAGCAGTTCTTC. Encoded protein: CASSVAGGPDGEQFF. The variable domain in full, with the rest retrieved from reference TRBV9 and TRBJ2-1, is DSGVTQTPKHLITATGQRVTLRCSPRSGDLSVYWYQQSLDQGLQFLIQYYNGEERAKGNILERFSAQQFPDLHSELNLSSLELGDSALYFCASSVAGGPDGEQFFGPGTRLTVL.

The J gene is TRBJ2-5, the V gene TRBV5-1; 9 bases are a match to TRBD1. The better agreement between TRBJ2-7 and the DNA end casts doubt on the J call. Germline CDR1 SGHRS, CDR2 YFSETQ. The CDR3 consists of 14 residues. The CDR3 sequence is CASSPRDRAAEQYF. CDR3 DNA: TGCGCCAGCAGCCCGCGGGACAGGGCGGCCGAGCAGTACTTC.

The genes are TRBV11-2 and TRBJ2-7; D is unclear. Trimming removed 6 bases from V and 3 bases from J, with 12 bases in between. CDR1 is SGHAT and CDR2 is FQNNGV in the germline V gene. This CDR3 comprises 13 residues. The DNA for the CDR3 is TGTGCCAGCAGTTACAGCCCCGACTACGAGCAGTACTTC. This codes for CASSYSPDYEQYF.

CDR3 in DNA: TGTGCCAGCAGCGTAGGGGACAGATTAAACTACGAGCAGTACTTC. It specifies CASSVGDRLNYEQYF. The rearrangement joins TRBV9 to TRBJ2-7, with 7 bases aligning to TRBD1. This CDR3 contains 15 residues. Germline V gene lookup returns CDR1 SGDLS and CDR2 YYNGEE. J was trimmed by 3 bases and V by 0 bases; bases with no gene match: 6.

V gene TRBV20-1 combines with J gene TRBJ2-7; possibly TRBD2 for D (6 bases). The CDR3 contains 10 residues. Trimming cost V 6 bases and J 6 bases, with 9 bases left between them. The germline gives CDR1 DFQATT, CDR2 SNEGSKA (reference sequence). CDR3 loop: CSAPGGEQYF. The CDR3 DNA reads TGCAGTGCACCCGGGGGCGAGCAGTACTTC.

The V gene is TRBV6-1, the J gene TRBJ1-2, with D maybe TRBD1 (5 bases). The CDR3 sequence is 16 residues long. Germline CDR1 is MNHNS and CDR2 is SASEGT. V was trimmed by 3 bases and J by 2 bases, leaving 16 bases between them. The CDR3 DNA sequence: TGTGCCAGCAGTGACCCAGATGGGACTTTAAACTATGGCTACACCTTC. Translating gives CASSDPDGTLNYGYTF.

The chain employs TRBV2 and TRBJ1-3; no definite D call. Trimming stripped 2 bases from V and 4 bases from J, with 9 bases between. Per germline, CDR1 SNHLY and CDR2 FYNNEI. CDR3 length: 14 residues. CDR3 DNA sequence: TGTGCCAGCAGTGAAATTATAGCCGGAAACACCATATATTTT. It yields the protein CASSEIIAGNTIYF. The full variable domain, in which reference TRBV2 and TRBJ1-3 provide the parts outside the CDR3, is EPEVTQTPSHQVTQMGQEVILRCVPISNHLYFYWYRQILGQKVEFLVSFYNNEISEKSEIFDDQFSVERPDGSNFTLKIRSTKLEDSAMYFCASSEIIAGNTIYFGEGSWLTVV.

The V gene is TRBV2, the J gene TRBJ2-1, with 11 positions matching TRBD2. Germline assignment: CDR1 SNHLY and CDR2 FYNNEI. The CDR3 sequence is 15 residues long. V shed 4 bases and J 7 bases; nucleotides not matched to a gene: 6. Here the CDR3 DNA reads TGTGCCAGCAGTGTAGCTAGCGGGGGGATTAATGAGCAGTTCTTC. This sequence encodes CASSVASGGINEQFF.

In its sample, this clone was seen a few times. The chain links TRBV5-6 to TRBJ2-7, with 8 bases matching TRBD2. The CDR3 covers 13 residues. CDR1 SGHDT and CDR2 YYEEEE come from the germline V gene. The V and J ends lost 3 bases and 6 bases, in that order; junction bases with no gene match: 5. The chain's CDR3 is CASSWTSTLEQYF. The CDR3 nucleotides read TGTGCCAGCAGCTGGACTAGCACCCTCGAGCAGTACTTC.

This clone was seen more than once but under ten times. J is TRBJ1-2 and V is TRBV6-5; D is perhaps TRBD1 (5 bases). CDR1 is MNHEY and CDR2 is SVGAGI in the germline V gene. V lost 0 bases, J lost 7 bases, and 9 bases lay in between. CDR3 size: 13 residues. CDR3 amino acids: CASSYSGGGGYTF. The CDR3 region has the DNA TGTGCCAGCAGTTACTCGGGGGGAGGTGGCTACACCTTC.

The genes are TRBV27 and TRBJ2-7, with D perhaps TRBD1 (6 bases). Germline CDR1 and CDR2: MNHEY and SMNVEV (reference sequence). This CDR3 has 14 residues. Trimming left V 7 bases short and J 5 bases short, with 18 bases between. The CDR3 reads CASMITGNNHEQYF. DNA for the CDR3: TGTGCCAGCATGATAACAGGGAACAACCACGAGCAGTACTTC.

The CDR3 region has the DNA TGTGCCAGCAGCTGGGGACAGGGACGTCGCGAGCAGTACTTC. Translation: CASSWGQGRREQYF. V and J are TRBV7-9 and TRBJ2-7, with 9 bases fitting TRBD1. The CDR3 is 14 residues long. Germline assignment: CDR1 SEHNR and CDR2 FQNEAQ (reference sequence). V lost 4 bases, J lost 6 bases, and 7 bases stayed unmatched.

V is TRBV19 and J is TRBJ2-7; the D gene is possibly TRBD2 (6 bases). The germline V gene has CDR1 LNHDA and CDR2 SQIVND (reference sequence). V was clipped by 3 bases and J by 2 bases, with 14 bases between them. The CDR3 runs 15 residues. The chain's CDR3 is CASSIEGRGTYEQYF. The CDR3 DNA reads as TGTGCCAGTAGTATTGAAGGGCGGGGAACCTACGAGCAGTACTTC.

CDR3 loop: CASSFNRMNTEAFF. CDR3 bases: TGTGCCAGCAGCTTCAACAGAATGAACACTGAAGCTTTCTTT. The gene calls are TRBV7-6 and TRBJ1-1, with D unresolved. CDR3 size: 14 residues. CDR1 and CDR2 (germline): SGHVS, FNYEAQ. The ends were cut back, 3 bases at V and 0 bases at J, with 8 bases in the middle. Looking up the rest from reference TRBV7-6 and TRBJ1-1 gives the full variable domain: GAGVSQSPRYKVTKRGQDVALRCDPISGHVSLYWYRQALGQGPEFLTYFNYEAQQDKSGLPNDRFSAERPEGSISTLTIQRTEQRDSAMYRCASSFNRMNTEAFFGQGTRLTVV.

V usage is TRBV11-2 and J usage is TRBJ1-4; perhaps TRBD1 as D (5 bases). Germline V lookup: CDR1 SGHAT, CDR2 FQNNGV. The germline V and J ends were trimmed by 4 bases and 9 bases, with 12 bases remaining between them. CDR3 length: 13 residues. The CDR3 protein is CASSSAGPQKLFF. Written as DNA, the CDR3 is TGTGCCAGCAGCTCCGCAGGGCCGCAAAAACTGTTTTTT. Full variable domain (missing parts from reference TRBV11-2 and TRBJ1-4): EAGVAQSPRYKIIEKRQSVAFWCNPISGHATLYWYQQILGQGPKLLIQFQNNGVVDDSQLPKDRFSAERLKGVDSTLKIQPAKLEDSAVYLCASSSAGPQKLFFGSGTQLSVL.